A single sample is the source of the 17 T cell receptor beta chains below, sequenced in a study of monozygotic twins with inflammatory bowel disease. From its re-call of the 5' RACE reads, TCRdb lists each CDR3 protein once, without DNA. This sample contains some 89,000 distinct CDR3 sequences. Sequences were obtained from blood. All receptors come from a human donor with ulcerative colitis or Crohn's disease, or a healthy co-twin of an affected twin (not recorded which).

This rearrangement joins TRBV12-3 or TRBV12-4 to TRBJ1-4. This CDR3 is 14 amino acids long. The CDR3 here is CASSLGGMGEKLFF.

The chain recombines TRBV27 with TRBJ1-5; TCRdb returns TRBD1, unconfirmable since there is no DNA. The CDR3 has 17 amino acids. The germline V gene encodes CDR1 MNHEY and CDR2 SMNVEV (reference sequence). This chain's CDR3 is CASSSSTGQGAWQPQHF.

The chain is built from TRBV6-2 or TRBV6-3 and TRBJ1-1; the TRBD1 assignment by TCRdb is unverifiable without DNA. Germline CDR1 reads MNHEY; CDR2 reads SVGEGT. There are 15 residues in the CDR3. The CDR3 protein is CASSSDGGVNTEAFF.

The CDR3 is CASSLGGTGANTGELFF. The chain joins TRBV3-1 to TRBJ2-2; no DNA is available, so the TRBD1 call from TCRdb remains unchecked. Germline V gene data show CDR1 as LGHDT and CDR2 as YNNKEL (reference sequence). This CDR3 is 17 amino acids long.

CDR3 residues: CASSYAGQANSPLHF. This chain connects TRBV6-5 to TRBJ1-6; the D gene TCRdb calls, TRBD1, cannot be checked with no DNA. CDR1 is MNHEY and CDR2 is SVGAGI in the germline V gene. The CDR3 covers 15 residues.

The chain uses TRBV20-1 and TRBJ1-6; the TCRdb call, TRBD1, lacks DNA for checking. CDR3 length: 13 residues. Germline V gene data show CDR1 as DFQATT and CDR2 as SNEGSKA (reference sequence). The CDR3 here is CSCPGQSNSPLHF.

The chain uses TRBV18 and TRBJ1-4. This CDR3 contains 14 residues. Germline loops: CDR1 KGHSH, CDR2 LQKENI. The chain's CDR3 is CASSPARSQEKLFF.

The rearrangement links TRBV5-1 to TRBJ2-7; TCRdb designates TRBD1, a call that cannot be tested without DNA. The CDR3 spans 14 residues. From germline, CDR1 is SGHRS and CDR2 YFSETQ. This CDR3 is CASSQTTGGYEQYF.

The chain joins TRBV12-3 or TRBV12-4 to TRBJ2-1. CDR3 length: 16 amino acids. This CDR3 reads CASSSGSLLSYNEQFF.

The CDR3 protein is CASSQDRDNYGYTF. The rearrangement joins TRBV3-1 to TRBJ1-2. The CDR3 totals 14 residues. Germline CDR1 LGHDT, CDR2 YNNKEL (reference sequence).

The chain uses TRBV29-1 and TRBJ1-1; the D call of TRBD1 rests on TCRdb alone, since no DNA is present to check it. Germline V gene data show CDR1 as SQVTM and CDR2 as ANQGSEA. The CDR3 consists of 12 residues. The chain's CDR3 is CSVVRGLTEAFF.

The chain employs TRBV4-2 and TRBJ2-3; TCRdb's assignment of TRBD2 cannot be checked, as there is no DNA. Germline-derived CDR1 and CDR2 are LGHNA and YNFKEQ. CDR3 size: 17 residues. CDR3 region: CASSQQRAGVRGDTQYF.

The chain carries TRBV4-2 and TRBJ1-6. Germline CDR1 LGHNA, CDR2 YNFKEQ. CDR3 length equals 19 residues. The CDR3 protein is CASSPHGGSSLSYNSPLHF.

This chain connects TRBV5-6 to TRBJ1-4; TCRdb outputs TRBD1, but without DNA this stays unchecked. CDR1 is SGHDT and CDR2 is YYEEEE in the germline V gene. The CDR3 is made up of 17 amino acids. The CDR3: CASSLDRNAEGEEKLFF.

CDR3 protein: CASSFAGREYPLAKNIQYF. The gene calls are TRBV5-4 and TRBJ2-4; absent DNA, TCRdb's TRBD1 call cannot be checked. CDR1 and CDR2 (germline): SGHNT, YYREEE (reference sequence). CDR3 length: 19 residues.

The chain recombines TRBV5-6 with TRBJ2-7. Per germline, CDR1 SGHDT and CDR2 YYEEEE. This CDR3 has 14 residues. The CDR3 sequence: CASSLGRVTYEQYF.

The V and J genes are TRBV7-2 and TRBJ2-1; TCRdb names TRBD1, which stays unverified in the absence of DNA. CDR3 length: 15 residues. Germline CDR1 and CDR2: SGHTA and FQGNSA. The CDR3 sequence is CASSLRQGRMNEQFF.